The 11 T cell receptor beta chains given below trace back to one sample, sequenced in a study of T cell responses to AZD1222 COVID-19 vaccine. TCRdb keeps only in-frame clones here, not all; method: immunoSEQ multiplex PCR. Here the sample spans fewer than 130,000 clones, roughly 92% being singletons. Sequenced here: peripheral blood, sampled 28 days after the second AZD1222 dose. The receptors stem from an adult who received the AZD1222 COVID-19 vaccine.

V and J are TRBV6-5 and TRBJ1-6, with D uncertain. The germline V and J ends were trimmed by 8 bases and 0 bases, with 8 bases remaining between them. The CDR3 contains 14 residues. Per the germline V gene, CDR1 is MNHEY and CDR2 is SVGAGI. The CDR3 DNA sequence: TGTGCCAGCGAAGAGAGCTCCTATAATTCACCCCTCCACTTT. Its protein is CASEESSYNSPLHF.

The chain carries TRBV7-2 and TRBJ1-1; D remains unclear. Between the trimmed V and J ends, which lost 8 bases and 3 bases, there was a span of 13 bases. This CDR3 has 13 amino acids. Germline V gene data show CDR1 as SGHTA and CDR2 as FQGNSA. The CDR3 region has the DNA TGTGCCAGCCGGTGGGCACCGGACACTGAAGCTTTCTTT. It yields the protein CASRWAPDTEAFF.

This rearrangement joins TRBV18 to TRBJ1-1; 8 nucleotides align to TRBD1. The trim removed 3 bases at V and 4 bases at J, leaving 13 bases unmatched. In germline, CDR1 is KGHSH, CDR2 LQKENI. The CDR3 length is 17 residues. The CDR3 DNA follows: TGTGCCAGCTCACCCACGACAGGGGCCCGCCGGGGCACTGAAGCTTTCTTT. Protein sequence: CASSPTTGARRGTEAFF.

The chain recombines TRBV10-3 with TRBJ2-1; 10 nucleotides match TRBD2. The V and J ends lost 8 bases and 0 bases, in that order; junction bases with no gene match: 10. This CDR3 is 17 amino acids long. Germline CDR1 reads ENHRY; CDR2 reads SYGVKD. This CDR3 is CAIGSRLAGLSYNEQFF. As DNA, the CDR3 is TGTGCCATCGGTTCAAGACTAGCGGGTCTCTCCTACAATGAGCAGTTCTTC.

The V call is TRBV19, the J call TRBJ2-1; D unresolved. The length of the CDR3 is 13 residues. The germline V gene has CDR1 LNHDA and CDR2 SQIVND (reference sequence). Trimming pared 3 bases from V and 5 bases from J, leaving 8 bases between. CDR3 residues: CASSIQVHNEQFF. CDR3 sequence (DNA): TGTGCCAGTAGTATTCAGGTTCACAATGAGCAGTTCTTC.

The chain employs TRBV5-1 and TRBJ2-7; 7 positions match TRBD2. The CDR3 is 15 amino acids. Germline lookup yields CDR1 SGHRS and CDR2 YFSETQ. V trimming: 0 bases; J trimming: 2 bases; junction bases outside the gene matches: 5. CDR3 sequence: CASSLVAGTAYEQYF. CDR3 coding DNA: TGCGCCAGCAGCTTGGTAGCGGGTACGGCCTACGAGCAGTACTTC.

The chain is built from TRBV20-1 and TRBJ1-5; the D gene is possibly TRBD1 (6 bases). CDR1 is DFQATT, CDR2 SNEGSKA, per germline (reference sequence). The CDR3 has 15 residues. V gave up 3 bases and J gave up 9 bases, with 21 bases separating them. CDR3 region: CSASNREGGRPPQHF. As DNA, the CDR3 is TGCAGTGCTAGTAACCGGGAGGGGGGTAGGCCGCCCCAGCATTTT.

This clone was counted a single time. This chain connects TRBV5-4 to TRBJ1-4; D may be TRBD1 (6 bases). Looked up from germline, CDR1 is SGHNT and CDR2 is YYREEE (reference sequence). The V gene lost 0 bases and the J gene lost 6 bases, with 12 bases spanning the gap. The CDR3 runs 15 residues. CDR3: CASSLDPGADEKLFF. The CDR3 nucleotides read TGTGCCAGCAGCTTGGATCCGGGGGCGGATGAAAAACTGTTTTTT.

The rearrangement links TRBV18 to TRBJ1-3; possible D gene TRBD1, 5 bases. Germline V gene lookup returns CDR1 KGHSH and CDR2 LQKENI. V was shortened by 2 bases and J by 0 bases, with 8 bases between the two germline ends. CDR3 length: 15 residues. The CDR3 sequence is CASSPGTASGNTIYF. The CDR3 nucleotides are TGTGCCAGCTCACCAGGGACTGCCTCTGGAAACACCATATATTTT.

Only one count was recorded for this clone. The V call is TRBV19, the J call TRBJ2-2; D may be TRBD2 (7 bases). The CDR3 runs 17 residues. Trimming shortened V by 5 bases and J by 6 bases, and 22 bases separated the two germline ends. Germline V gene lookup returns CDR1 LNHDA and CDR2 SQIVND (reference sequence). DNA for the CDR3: TGTGCCAGTAGTCTCTCCGGTGGGGGGGGCTCCGCCGGGGAGCTGTTTTTT. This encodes CASSLSGGGGSAGELFF.

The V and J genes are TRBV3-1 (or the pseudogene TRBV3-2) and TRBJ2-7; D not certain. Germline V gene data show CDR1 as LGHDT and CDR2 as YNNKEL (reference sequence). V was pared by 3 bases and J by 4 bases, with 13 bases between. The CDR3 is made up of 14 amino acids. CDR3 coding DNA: TGTGCCAGCAGCCACCCTCGTTTCGGATACGAGCAGTACTTC. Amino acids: CASSHPRFGYEQYF.